A selection of T cell receptor beta chains follows, all from one sample in a study of blood T cell repertoires in COVID-19. Measured with immunoSEQ multiplex PCR; TCRdb has only the in-frame clones, and not every one. The sample holds about 150,000 clones, around 87% seen once. The sequenced material came from peripheral blood. Every receptor here comes from a man of 80 years or more with acute or convalescent COVID-19. The CDR3 runs from the conserved cysteine through the conserved F or W. The order of the fields is clone size, J gene, D gene, V gene, CDR3 DNA, CDR3 protein. D genes are given only for firm matches. Not every row has a clone size; where given, it reads once, few, many or a size class.

clone size: -
J gene: TRBJ2-1
D gene: TRBD2
V gene: TRBV24-1
CDR3 DNA: TGTGCCACCAGCTCCAGCAGCGGGAGCTATGAGCAGTTCTTC
CDR3 protein: CATSSSSGSYEQFF

clone size: -
J gene: TRBJ2-2
D gene: -
V gene: TRBV5-4
CDR3 DNA: TGTGCCAGCAGCCGCGATGCTAGTTCTGTCGGGACCGGGGAGCTGTTTTTT
CDR3 protein: CASSRDASSVGTGELFF

clone size: few
J gene: TRBJ2-4
D gene: -
V gene: TRBV27
CDR3 DNA: TGTGCCAGCAGTTCTCCGGCCGCTAGGGGCAAAAACATTCAGTACTTC
CDR3 protein: CASSSPAARGKNIQYF

clone size: -
J gene: TRBJ2-3
D gene: -
V gene: TRBV5-1
CDR3 DNA: TGCGCCAGCAGCAGGGGGATATTCGATAGCACAGATACGCAGTATTTT
CDR3 protein: CASSRGIFDSTDTQYF

clone size: once
J gene: TRBJ2-2
D gene: -
V gene: TRBV9
CDR3 DNA: TGTGCCAGCAGCCCCCGACAGAACACCGGGGAGCTGTTTTTT
CDR3 protein: CASSPRQNTGELFF

clone size: -
J gene: TRBJ1-2
D gene: -
V gene: TRBV18
CDR3 DNA: TGTGCCAGCTCACCGGAGTGGGGGGGGGCCTATGGCTACACCTTC
CDR3 protein: CASSPEWGGAYGYTF

clone size: few
J gene: TRBJ1-1
D gene: -
V gene: TRBV11-2
CDR3 DNA: TGTGCCAGCAGCTTCCATTCAGGGAACACTGAAGCTTTCTTT
CDR3 protein: CASSFHSGNTEAFF

clone size: -
J gene: TRBJ2-5
D gene: TRBD2
V gene: TRBV5-1
CDR3 DNA: TGCGCCAGCAGCTTGTGGGGGAGGGGTAGCGAGACCCAGTACTTC
CDR3 protein: CASSLWGRGSETQYF

clone size: -
J gene: TRBJ2-1
D gene: TRBD1
V gene: TRBV19
CDR3 DNA: TGTGCCAGTAGTAACGGACAGGGAGAGCAGTTCTTC
CDR3 protein: CASSNGQGEQFF

clone size: -
J gene: TRBJ1-3
D gene: TRBD1
V gene: TRBV18
CDR3 DNA: TGTGCCAGCTCACCGCAAGACCAGGGGGCTTCGAGAAACACCATATATTTT
CDR3 protein: CASSPQDQGASRNTIYF

clone size: -
J gene: TRBJ2-2
D gene: TRBD1
V gene: TRBV5-1
CDR3 DNA: TGCGCCAGCAGCCCTACAGGGGGCACCGGGGAGCTGTTTTTT
CDR3 protein: CASSPTGGTGELFF

clone size: -
J gene: TRBJ2-7
D gene: -
V gene: TRBV19
CDR3 DNA: TGTGCCAGTAGTCTACAGAGCTTCTACGAGCAGTACTTC
CDR3 protein: CASSLQSFYEQYF

clone size: -
J gene: TRBJ2-3
D gene: TRBD1
V gene: TRBV7-8
CDR3 DNA: TGTGCCAGCAGCTTGGGGACAGGGACCCTTTCGCAGTATTTT
CDR3 protein: CASSLGTGTLSQYF

clone size: -
J gene: TRBJ2-7
D gene: -
V gene: TRBV3-1/TRBV3-2
CDR3 DNA: TGTGCCAGCAGCCGAACTCCGGACGAGCAGTACTTC
CDR3 protein: CASSRTPDEQYF

clone size: -
J gene: TRBJ2-2
D gene: -
V gene: TRBV9
CDR3 DNA: TGTGCCAGCAGCGTAGGAGGGAGGCCCGGGGAGCTGTTTTTT
CDR3 protein: CASSVGGRPGELFF

clone size: few
J gene: TRBJ2-2
D gene: -
V gene: TRBV10-1
CDR3 DNA: TGCGCCAGCAGGAGTGGTGTCTCCGGGGAGCTGTTTTTT
CDR3 protein: CASRSGVSGELFF

clone size: -
J gene: TRBJ2-1
D gene: TRBD2
V gene: TRBV7-9
CDR3 DNA: TGTGCCAGCAGCGCACTAGCGGGAAAGGCTGATGAGCAGTTCTTC
CDR3 protein: CASSALAGKADEQFF

clone size: -
J gene: TRBJ1-3
D gene: -
V gene: TRBV23-1
CDR3 DNA: TGCGCCAGCAGTCATCCCCCGGACTACAGACCCGGAAACACCATATATTTT
CDR3 protein: CASSHPPDYRPGNTIYF

clone size: once
J gene: TRBJ2-4
D gene: -
V gene: TRBV29-1
CDR3 DNA: TGCAGCGTTGGACTTGAAAACATTCAGTACTTC
CDR3 protein: CSVGLENIQYF

clone size: -
J gene: TRBJ2-5
D gene: TRBD2
V gene: TRBV5-4
CDR3 DNA: TGTGCCAGCAGCGGTACTAGCGGGGAAGAGACCCAGTACTTC
CDR3 protein: CASSGTSGEETQYF

clone size: -
J gene: TRBJ1-2
D gene: -
V gene: TRBV21-1
CDR3 DNA: TGTGCCAGCAGCGCAATTAAGTGGACAGACTATGGCTACACCTTC
CDR3 protein: CASSAIKWTDYGYTF

clone size: -
J gene: TRBJ1-1
D gene: -
V gene: TRBV7-2
CDR3 DNA: TGTGCCAGCAGCTTATCAACAGGGACGAACACTGAAGCTTTCTTT
CDR3 protein: CASSLSTGTNTEAFF

clone size: -
J gene: TRBJ2-1
D gene: TRBD1
V gene: TRBV11-2
CDR3 DNA: TGTGCCAGCAGCTTAGGACAGGGAGTCCATGAGCAGTTCTTC
CDR3 protein: CASSLGQGVHEQFF

clone size: once
J gene: TRBJ2-1
D gene: -
V gene: TRBV5-5
CDR3 DNA: TGTGCCAGCAGCTTGGACGGGACACCCTACAATGAGCAGTTCTTC
CDR3 protein: CASSLDGTPYNEQFF

clone size: once
J gene: TRBJ1-2
D gene: -
V gene: TRBV24-1
CDR3 DNA: TGTGCCACCAGTGATTCGAGGCAGGGCGCAAACTATGGCTACACCTTC
CDR3 protein: CATSDSRQGANYGYTF

clone size: -
J gene: TRBJ1-1
D gene: TRBD1
V gene: TRBV19
CDR3 DNA: TGTGCCAGTACCTCGGACAGGGTTTGGAACACTGAAGCTTTCTTT
CDR3 protein: CASTSDRVWNTEAFF

clone size: -
J gene: TRBJ2-1
D gene: -
V gene: TRBV11-2
CDR3 DNA: TGTGCCAGCAGCTTAGCCGCAGGGTACCTTCAACAGTTCTTC
CDR3 protein: CASSLAAGYLQQFF

clone size: -
J gene: TRBJ2-2
D gene: -
V gene: TRBV6-6
CDR3 DNA: TGTGCCAGCAGTTACCTGCAGGCGAACACCGGGGAGCTGTTTTTT
CDR3 protein: CASSYLQANTGELFF

clone size: -
J gene: TRBJ2-3
D gene: -
V gene: TRBV6-5
CDR3 DNA: TGTGCCAGCACTACAGGGCCGTACACGCAGTATTTT
CDR3 protein: CASTTGPYTQYF

clone size: -
J gene: TRBJ1-5
D gene: -
V gene: TRBV6-5
CDR3 DNA: TGTGCCAGCAGCAAAAGACAAACTAGCAATCAGCCCCAGCATTTT
CDR3 protein: CASSKRQTSNQPQHF

clone size: -
J gene: TRBJ1-1
D gene: -
V gene: TRBV4-1
CDR3 DNA: TGCGCCAGCAGCCTAAGAGGGCAAGTAAACACTGAAGCTTTCTTT
CDR3 protein: CASSLRGQVNTEAFF

clone size: -
J gene: TRBJ1-2
D gene: -
V gene: TRBV24-1
CDR3 DNA: TGTGCCACCAGTGATTCAGACACTTGGGACTATGGCTACACCTTC
CDR3 protein: CATSDSDTWDYGYTF

clone size: -
J gene: TRBJ1-3
D gene: -
V gene: TRBV3-1/TRBV3-2
CDR3 DNA: TGTGCCAGCAGCGATCCTGGTAGCACCATATATTTT
CDR3 protein: CASSDPGSTIYF

clone size: -
J gene: TRBJ2-5
D gene: -
V gene: TRBV6-5
CDR3 DNA: TGTGCCAGCAGGGGGGCCGTGGGGACCCAGTACTTC
CDR3 protein: CASRGAVGTQYF

clone size: -
J gene: TRBJ2-5
D gene: TRBD2
V gene: TRBV3-1/TRBV3-2
CDR3 DNA: TGTGCCAGCAGCCAAGCTGGGGGGGGGATGACCCAGTACTTC
CDR3 protein: CASSQAGGGMTQYF

clone size: -
J gene: TRBJ1-3
D gene: TRBD1
V gene: TRBV11-2
CDR3 DNA: TGTGCCAGCAGACTCAGGGGGAGCTCTGGAAACACCATATATTTT
CDR3 protein: CASRLRGSSGNTIYF